This record concerns one TCR beta chain sequence. Trimming pared 4 bases from V and 3 bases from J, leaving 22 bases between. Germline V gene data show CDR1 as SGHAT and CDR2 as FQNNGV. This CDR3 comprises 17 residues. These data are taken from a study of blood T cell repertoires in COVID-19. Across the study: The study drew acute and convalescent COVID-19 samples from the United States, Italy and Spain. PBMCs, B-cell-depleted T cells, or T cells were the source of the cDNA or gDNA that made up the material.

The method was immunoSEQ multiplex PCR; TCRdb's version includes in-frame clones alone and lacks a portion of them. The repertoire holds 200,000 to 250,000 clones, with roughly 86% as singletons. Sequencing was carried out using peripheral blood. The sequence came from a woman aged 55-70 years who had recovered from COVID-19. The rearrangement uses TRBV11-2 and TRBJ2-7; D perhaps matches TRBD1 (6 bases). The CDR3 spells CASSSARQGYWDYEQYF. The CDR3 region has the DNA TGTGCCAGCAGCTCCGCCCGTCAGGGGTACTGGGACTACGAGCAGTACTTC. Full variable domain (remainder filled in from reference TRBV11-2 and TRBJ2-7): EAGVAQSPRYKIIEKRQSVAFWCNPISGHATLYWYQQILGQGPKLLIQFQNNGVVDDSQLPKDRFSAERLKGVDSTLKIQPAKLEDSAVYLCASSSARQGYWDYEQYFGPGTRLTVT.